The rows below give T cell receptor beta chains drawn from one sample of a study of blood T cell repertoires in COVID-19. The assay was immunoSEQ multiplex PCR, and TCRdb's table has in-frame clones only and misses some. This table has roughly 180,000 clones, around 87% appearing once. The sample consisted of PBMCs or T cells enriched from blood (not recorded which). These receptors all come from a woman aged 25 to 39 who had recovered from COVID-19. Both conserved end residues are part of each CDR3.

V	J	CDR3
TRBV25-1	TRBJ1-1	CASSEFAGATEAFF
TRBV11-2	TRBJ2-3	CASSLDRAGGRTDTQYF
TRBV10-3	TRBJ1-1	CAISQGGNTEAFF
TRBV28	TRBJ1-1	CASSPGTANTEAFF
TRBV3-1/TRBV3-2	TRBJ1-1	CASSQDLGSTEAFF
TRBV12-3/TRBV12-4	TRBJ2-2	CAIIDRNTGELFF
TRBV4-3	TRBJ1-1	CASSPDRTLPEAFF
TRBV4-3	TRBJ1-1	CASSQDQGVRYTEAFF
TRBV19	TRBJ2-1	CASSIDPAGVSHNEQFF
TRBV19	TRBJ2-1	CASSILAGEGNEQFF
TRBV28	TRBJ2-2	CASSLGLAEGWDTGELFF
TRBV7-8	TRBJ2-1	CASTRTGTSVNEQFF
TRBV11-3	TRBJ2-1	CASSLAGRNNEQFF
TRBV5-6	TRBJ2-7	CASSFAYGEQYF
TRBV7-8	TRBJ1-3	CASRSRGFGNTIYF
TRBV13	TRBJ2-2	CASSLDGASGTSTGELFF
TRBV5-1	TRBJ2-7	CASSLATQPSGYEQYF
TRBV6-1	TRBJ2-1	CASSESGFSSYNEQFF
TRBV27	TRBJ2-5	CASSLTYELETQYF
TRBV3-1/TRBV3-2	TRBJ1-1	CASSRPGRGREAFF
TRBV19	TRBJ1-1	CASSTGRESGEAFF
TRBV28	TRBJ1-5	CASSYRDRVFGQPQHF
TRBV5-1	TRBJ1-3	CASSLGQVITGNTIYF
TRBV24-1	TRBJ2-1	CATSEKSGAGQYEQFF
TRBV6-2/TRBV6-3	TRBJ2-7	CASSYSLWSLDF
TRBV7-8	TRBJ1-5	CASSLTSLAQHF
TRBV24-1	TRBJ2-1	CATRSGSSYNEQFF
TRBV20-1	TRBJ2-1	CSASSGRGNEQFF
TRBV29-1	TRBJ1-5	CSVSGENQPQHF
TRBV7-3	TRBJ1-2	CASRYQEGRDGNYGYTF
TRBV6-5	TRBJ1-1	CASSPGQGRNTEAFF
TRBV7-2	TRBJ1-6	CASSLVGDSRFDSPLHF